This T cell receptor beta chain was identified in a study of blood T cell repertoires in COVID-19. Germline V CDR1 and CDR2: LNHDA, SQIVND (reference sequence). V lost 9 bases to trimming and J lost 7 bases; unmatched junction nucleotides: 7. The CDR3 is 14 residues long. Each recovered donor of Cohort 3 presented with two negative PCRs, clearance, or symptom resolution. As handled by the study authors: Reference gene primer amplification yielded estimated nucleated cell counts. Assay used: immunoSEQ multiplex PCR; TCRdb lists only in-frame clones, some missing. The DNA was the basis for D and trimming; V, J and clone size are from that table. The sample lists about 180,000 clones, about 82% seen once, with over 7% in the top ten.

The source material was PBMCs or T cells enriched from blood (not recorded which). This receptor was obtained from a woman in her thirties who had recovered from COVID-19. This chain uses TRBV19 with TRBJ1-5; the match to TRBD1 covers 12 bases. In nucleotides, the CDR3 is TGTGCCAGCGCCGGGACAGGGGGCAGACAGCCCCAGCATTTT. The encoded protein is CASAGTGGRQPQHF. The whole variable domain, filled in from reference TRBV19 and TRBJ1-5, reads DGGITQSPKYLFRKEGQNVTLSCEQNLNHDAMYWYRQDPGQGLRLIYYSQIVNDFQKGDIAEGYSVSREKKESFPLTVTSAQKNPTAFYLCASAGTGGRQPQHFGDGTRLSIL.